The 7 T cell receptor beta chains given below trace back to one sample, sequenced in a study of T cell responses to AZD1222 COVID-19 vaccine. Clones were sequenced by immunoSEQ multiplex PCR, and TCRdb holds only the in-frame ones, with some missing. This table has some 180,000 clones, 90% to 95% appearing once. The sequencing here drew on peripheral blood, taken 28 days after the second dose of the MenACWY control vaccine. Receptor source: an adult who received the MenACWY meningococcal vaccine as a control.

CDR3: CASSPGVGQGTLEPQHF. The CDR3 region has the DNA TGTGCCAGCAGCCCCGGTGTAGGACAGGGTACGCTTGAGCCCCAGCATTTT. The V call is TRBV25-1, the J call TRBJ1-5; 8 bases line up with TRBD1. This CDR3 has 17 amino acids. Germline trimming cut 6 bases from V and 8 bases from J; bases unmatched to any gene: 18. Per the germline V gene, CDR1 is MGHDK and CDR2 is SYGVNS.

The rearrangement uses TRBV6-5 and TRBJ1-2, with D unresolved. CDR3 length: 15 amino acids. Trimming shortened V by 6 bases and J by 0 bases, and 14 bases separated the two germline ends. Germline V CDR1 and CDR2: MNHEY, SVGAGI. CDR3 sequence reads: CASSRIGESNYGYTF. As DNA, the CDR3 is TGTGCCAGCAGCCGCATCGGGGAATCTAACTATGGCTACACCTTC.

The V gene is TRBV5-4, the J gene TRBJ2-7; D not certain. Germline assignment: CDR1 SGHNT and CDR2 YYREEE (reference sequence). The ends were cut back, 4 bases at V and 6 bases at J, with 23 bases in the middle. This CDR3 is built from 16 residues. The CDR3: CASSAEPLPWESEQYF. The CDR3 nucleotides read TGTGCCAGCAGCGCGGAACCGCTACCATGGGAAAGCGAGCAGTACTTC.

Only a few counts were recorded for this clone. The chain is built from TRBV10-1 and TRBJ2-2; D is unclear. Looked up from germline, CDR1 is WNHNN and CDR2 is SYGVQD (reference sequence). Trimming shortened V by 7 bases and J by 6 bases, and 6 bases separated the two germline ends. This CDR3 comprises 11 residues. The CDR3 region is CASTLAGELFF. In DNA, the CDR3 is TGCGCCAGCACCTTAGCCGGGGAGCTGTTTTTT.

The rearrangement links TRBV6-5 to TRBJ1-1; D is unclear. The CDR3 is made up of 14 amino acids. The germline V gene has CDR1 MNHEY and CDR2 SVGAGI. Trimming cost V 4 bases and J 0 bases, with 9 bases left between them. In DNA, the CDR3 is TGTGCCAGCAGTTCTCCCTACATGAACACTGAAGCTTTCTTT. Its protein product is CASSSPYMNTEAFF.

The V and J genes are TRBV21-1 and TRBJ2-1; TRBD2 reflects the table's D call only, with no check against the DNA. TRBV21-1 represents a pseudogene. The CDR3 spans 14 residues. This CDR3 is CASCGGPYYNEQFF. CDR3 bases: TGTGCCAGCTGCGGGGGGCCCTACTACAATGAGCAGTTCTTC.

This clone was seen a handful of times. The V call is TRBV19, the J call TRBJ2-3; D unclear. The length of the CDR3 is 15 residues. The V gene lost 2 bases and the J gene lost 4 bases, with 13 bases spanning the gap. In germline, CDR1 is LNHDA, CDR2 SQIVND (reference sequence). CDR3 in amino acids: CASSIQSRFPDTQYF. The CDR3 region has the DNA TGTGCCAGTAGTATACAGTCAAGATTCCCAGATACGCAGTATTTT.